This T cell receptor (beta chain) derives from a study of T cell changes during pregnancy in multiple sclerosis. Trimming at V came to 4 bases and at J to 5 bases, leaving 5 bases not matched to a gene. The CDR3 is 15 residues long. The germline CDR1 and CDR2 sequences are LNHDA and SQIVND (reference sequence). The table came from immunoSEQ multiplex PCR; TCRdb's copy has only in-frame clones and leaves some out. The sample records about 20,000 clones, roughly nine tenths being singletons. The sequence was collected from a female donor in good health, enrolled as a control in a pregnancy study. Sequencing used CD4+ T cells from peripheral blood mononuclear cells, obtained in the third trimester of pregnancy. The chain has TRBV19 and TRBJ2-5; TRBD1 agrees at 12 bases. CDR3 nucleotide sequence: TGTGCCAGTAGTACCGGGACAGGGGGCTTGGAGACCCAGTACTTC. Amino acids: CASSTGTGGLETQYF.